A single T cell receptor beta chain is shown here with its context. The antigen is unknown. Data came from immunoSEQ multiplex PCR; TCRdb stores just in-frame clones and leaves some out. This table has roughly 2,500,000 clones, approximately 93% appearing once. The data stem from a study of shared clonotypes between healthy human individuals. The V and J ends lost 0 bases and 4 bases, in that order; junction bases with no gene match: 5. CDR1 is LGHNA, CDR2 YNFKEQ, per germline. There are 16 residues in the CDR3. The donor population consisted of healthy HIV-negative adults with no recent acute infections or vaccinations. The investigators split CD4+ cells into a CD45RA+ naive subset and a CD45RA-negative memory subset. Points from the study as a whole: It was observed that about 5% of naive CD4 clonotypes were shared across a few donors.

The chain links TRBV4-2 to TRBJ2-3; TRBD2 aligns across 9 bases. Material: naive CD4+ T cells from PBMCs. As to subset: CD45RA+ positively selected. The sequence was obtained from a man between 18 and 29 years old in good health. Some clones in this sample may be carry-over from other donors' samples. CDR3 loop: CASSQEPSGTADTQYF. The CDR3, as DNA: TGTGCCAGCAGCCAAGAGCCTAGCGGGACCGCAGATACGCAGTATTTT.